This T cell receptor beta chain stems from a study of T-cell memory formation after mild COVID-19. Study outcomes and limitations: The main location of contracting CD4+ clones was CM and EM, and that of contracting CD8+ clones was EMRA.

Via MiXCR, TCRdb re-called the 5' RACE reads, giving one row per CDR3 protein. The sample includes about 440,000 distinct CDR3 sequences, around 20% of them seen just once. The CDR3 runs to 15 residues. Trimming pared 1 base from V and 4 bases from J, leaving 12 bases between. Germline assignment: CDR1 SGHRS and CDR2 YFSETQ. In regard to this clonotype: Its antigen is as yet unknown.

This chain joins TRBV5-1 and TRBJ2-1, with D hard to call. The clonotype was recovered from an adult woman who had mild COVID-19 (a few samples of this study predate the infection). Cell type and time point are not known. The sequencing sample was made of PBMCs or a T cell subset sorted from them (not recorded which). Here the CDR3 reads CASSLPNHFYNEQFF. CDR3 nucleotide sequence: TGCGCCAGCAGCTTGCCCAATCATTTTTACAATGAGCAGTTCTTC.